The 8 T cell receptor beta chains listed next were all sequenced from one sample in a study of control samples from healthy donors and cancer patients. The repertoire was sequenced with immunoSEQ multiplex PCR; TCRdb's copy has only in-frame clones and lacks some. The sample gives tens of thousands of clones, roughly 91% of which show up once; more than 10% is in the top ten. The sequenced sample consisted of PBMCs. All receptors derive from a man between 50 and 59 years old with lung cancer.

The chain joins TRBV10-3 to TRBJ2-3; 11 bases match TRBD2. Germline values: CDR1 ENHRY, CDR2 SYGVKD. The CDR3 spans 16 residues. The V gene end was trimmed by 2 bases and the J gene end by 2 bases; junction bases not matched to a gene: 3. As DNA, the CDR3 is TGTGCCATCAGTGAGACTAGCGGGGGCCCCACAGATACGCAGTATTTT. This translates into CAISETSGGPTDTQYF.

The chain links TRBV6-4 to TRBJ1-6; a possible D gene is TRBD1 (6 bases). Germline V gene data show CDR1 as MRHNA and CDR2 as SNTAGT. This CDR3 is built from 12 residues. V shed 10 bases and J shed 9 bases, with 13 bases lying between them. The CDR3 coding sequence is TGTGCCAACCAGAAGGGGGTTTCACCCCTCCACTTT. Translated: CANQKGVSPLHF.

This sequence joins TRBV18 and TRBJ1-1; no reliable D call. CDR3 length: 16 residues. V was trimmed by 3 bases and J by 0 bases, leaving 14 bases between them. The V gene's germline CDR1 is KGHSH and CDR2 LQKENI. The CDR3 DNA reads as TGTGCCAGCTCACCCGAGAGCCCTGGTTTGAACACTGAAGCTTTCTTT. Translation: CASSPESPGLNTEAFF.

The chain combines TRBV20-1 with TRBJ2-2; TRBD2 aligns across 10 bases. Germline V CDR1 and CDR2: DFQATT, SNEGSKA (reference sequence). This CDR3 has 17 residues. The J segment lost 0 bases and the V segment lost 3 bases, leaving 7 bases of the junction unmatched. The CDR3 sequence is CSASGLAGVPNTGELFF. The CDR3 DNA reads TGCAGTGCTAGTGGTCTAGCGGGGGTTCCGAACACCGGGGAGCTGTTTTTT.

This rearrangement joins TRBV28 to TRBJ1-5; the D gene is possibly TRBD1 (5 bases). From germline, CDR1 is MDHEN and CDR2 SYDVKM. The CDR3 loop spans 17 amino acids. V dropped 3 bases and J dropped 3 bases, with 18 bases sitting between them. This chain's CDR3 is CASSLGVGGSFNQPQHF. The CDR3 DNA follows: TGTGCCAGCAGTTTGGGCGTGGGGGGAAGTTTCAATCAGCCCCAGCATTTT. The variable domain in full, completed from reference TRBV28 and TRBJ1-5, reads DVKVTQSSRYLVKRTGEKVFLECVQDMDHENMFWYRQDPGLGLRLIYFSYDVKMKEKGDIPEGYSVSREKKERFSLILESASTNQTSMYLCASSLGVGGSFNQPQHFGDGTRLSIL.

This clone appeared once. The rearrangement links TRBV3-1 (or the pseudogene TRBV3-2) to TRBJ1-2; TRBD1 might be the D (5 bases). This CDR3 has 16 amino acids. V was clipped by 0 bases and J by 0 bases, with 11 bases between them. Per germline, CDR1 LGHDT and CDR2 YNNKEL (reference sequence). The CDR3 protein is CASSQDHGTANYGYTF. In DNA, the CDR3 is TGTGCCAGCAGCCAAGACCACGGGACGGCTAACTATGGCTACACCTTC.

This clone came up a few times. V is TRBV5-1 and J is TRBJ1-2, with a weak D call TRBD1 (5 bases). V gave up 8 bases and J gave up 3 bases, with 20 bases separating them. This CDR3 is 15 amino acids long. Germline V lookup: CDR1 SGHRS, CDR2 YFSETQ. Here the CDR3 reads CASRMGPGAYYGYTF. The DNA for the CDR3 is TGCGCCAGTAGAATGGGACCCGGGGCTTACTATGGCTACACCTTC.

This chain connects TRBV5-5 to TRBJ2-7, with a tentative D call TRBD2 (5 bases). From germline, CDR1 is SGHKS and CDR2 YYEKEE (reference sequence). Trimming took 4 bases from V and 6 from J, leaving 23 bases between them. CDR3 length equals 16 residues. CDR3 sequence (DNA): TGTGCCAGCAGCGTCGGGGAACTTAAGGTCGAGGGCGAGCAGTACTTC. Residues: CASSVGELKVEGEQYF.